The following is a T cell receptor (beta chain) sequence with its context. The antigen is undetermined. J lost 4 bases, V lost 5 bases, and 6 bases had no gene match. This CDR3 is built from 15 residues. Germline CDR1 and CDR2: SGHRS and YFSETQ. The assay was immunoSEQ multiplex PCR, and TCRdb's table has in-frame clones only and misses some. The data hold about 120,000 clones, with around 95% observed a single time. This entry comes from a study of human thymus T cells. Thymic material originated from resections removed in the course of corrective heart surgery. Donors were healthy Finnish infants having corrective surgery for congenital heart defects. Study-wide findings and caveats: Thymic and blood repertoires seemed to favor certain V and J genes. Related studies found that unrelated individuals share highly overlapping thymic repertoires.

Sequencing used thymus tissue. This sequence joins TRBV5-1 and TRBJ2-7; 13 bases match TRBD2. This receptor was identified in a boy less than two years old with a congenital heart defect but otherwise immunologically healthy. The CDR3 DNA reads as TGCGCCAGCAGGGGACTAGCGGGGCAGTTTTACGAGCAGTACTTC. Translation: CASRGLAGQFYEQYF.